This entry concerns a single TCR beta chain. The antigen is not known. The sample is drawn from a study of identical twins. Findings and caveats of the study: With abundant cord blood beta clonotypes, insertions were fewer; memory repertoires showed no such pattern.

TCRdb analysed the 5' RACE reads with MiXCR anew, one entry per CDR3 protein. The sample lists over 200,000 distinct CDR3 sequences, over 5% occurring once. Germline CDR1 reads LGHDT; CDR2 reads YNNKEL (reference sequence). There are 16 residues in the CDR3. J gave up 5 bases and V 3 bases, and 12 bases lay outside the gene matches. The same data also contributed to another study, on T cells expressing NK-cell markers.

This chain joins TRBV3-1 and TRBJ2-7; TRBD1 matches at 8 bases. The source material was CD8+ T cells sorted from blood. The receptor comes from a woman aged 18-29 years in good health. CDR3 DNA: TGTGCCAGCAGCCACGCCGGGACAGGACGAAGGGACGAGCAGTACTTC. Amino acids: CASSHAGTGRRDEQYF.